At least ten counts were recorded for the clone carrying this T cell receptor (beta chain). The antigen remains undetermined. Time point reported: newly diagnosed GD, antithyroid drugs for less than 3 months. Extracted PBMC RNA gave rise to the TCR library. This entry is derived from a study of regulatory T cells in long-lasting Graves disease. Study-wide points: For persistent Graves' patients, TCR diversity was lower than for newly diagnosed ones.

Trimming left V 5 bases short and J 1 base short, with 13 bases between. This CDR3 spans 15 amino acids. Germline V gives CDR1 SGHRS, CDR2 YFSETQ. Library construction for TCR beta used iRepertoire HTBI primers and Arm-PCR of CDR3 regions. From the multiplex PCR reads, TCRdb called clonotypes with MiXCR, one entry per CDR3 protein. Of approximately 490,000 distinct CDR3 sequences in the sample, 15% to 20% were seen once. Separately, the same data were catalogued under a study of T cells in Graves' hyperthyroidism and ophthalmopathy. According to that study: Patients having uncontrolled infection, another autoimmune disease, pregnancy or lactation were not included. A set of HTBI primers served as the primers for a first-round RT-PCR of the TCR CDR3.

The starting material was peripheral blood mononuclear cells (PBMCs), obtained at new diagnosis, from a patient treated with antithyroid drugs. The V gene is TRBV5-1, the J gene TRBJ2-1; TRBD1 might be the D (5 bases). The source is a man in his forties or fifties with Graves disease. The DNA of the CDR3 is TGCGCCAGCAGGATGATAAGGGGTTCCTACAATGAGCAGTTCTTC. Protein product: CASRMIRGSYNEQFF.